This T cell receptor (beta chain) was captured by sequencing in a study of identical twins. The V end lost 5 bases, the J end lost 7 bases, and 17 bases lay between the germline ends. CDR3 length: 14 residues. TCRdb reprocessed the 5' RACE reads via MiXCR and lists one record per CDR3 protein. The repertoire includes some 730,000 distinct CDR3 sequences, around a sixth of them detected once, and 13% sits in the top ten. In addition, the sample was reused for a study of T cells expressing NK-cell markers. That work contributes: Among four donors, these clonotypes also ranked first in the CD3+CD56-NKG2C+ fraction.

V usage is TRBV12-3 or TRBV12-4 and J usage is TRBJ2-5; possible D gene TRBD2, 6 bases. The sequenced sample was PBMCs. The source of this sequence is a woman between 18 and 29 years old in good health. CDR3 sequence: CASSAGLGVGTQYF. The CDR3 DNA reads as TGTGCCAGCAGTGCGGGACTGGGAGTGGGGACCCAGTACTTC.